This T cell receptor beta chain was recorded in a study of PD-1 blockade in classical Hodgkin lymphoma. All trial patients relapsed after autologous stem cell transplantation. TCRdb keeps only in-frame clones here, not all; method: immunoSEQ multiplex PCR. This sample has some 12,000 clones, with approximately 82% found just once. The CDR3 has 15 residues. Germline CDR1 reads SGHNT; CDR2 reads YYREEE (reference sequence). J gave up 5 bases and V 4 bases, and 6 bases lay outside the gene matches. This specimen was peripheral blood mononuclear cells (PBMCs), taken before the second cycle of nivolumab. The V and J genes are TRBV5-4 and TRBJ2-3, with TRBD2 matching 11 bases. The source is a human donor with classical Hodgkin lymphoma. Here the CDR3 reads CASSETSGSLDTQYF. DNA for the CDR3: TGTGCCAGCAGCGAAACTAGCGGGAGTTTAGATACGCAGTATTTT.